These 4 T cell receptor beta chains came from one sample sequenced in a study of glioma-infiltrating T cells. Using RNA template, CDR3s of TCR alpha and beta were amplified with iRepertoire arm-PCR. TCRdb re-analysed the multiplex PCR reads in MiXCR, keeping a single row per CDR3 protein. The sample records roughly 120,000 distinct CDR3 sequences, less than 30% being singletons. Specimen: glioma tissue, nonneoplastic brain tissue, or PBMCs (not recorded which). The receptors shown here come from a human donor with low-grade glioma or glioblastoma, undergoing nonglioma brain surgery, or in good health (not recorded which).

This clonotype was counted ten times or more. V and J are TRBV20-1 and TRBJ2-5; no reliable D call. Trimming took 5 bases from V and 4 from J, leaving 5 bases between them. Germline V gives CDR1 DFQATT, CDR2 SNEGSKA (reference sequence). This CDR3 has 10 amino acids. The CDR3 DNA reads as TGCAGTGCTCGCGGAGAGACCCAGTACTTC. It translates to CSARGETQYF.

This clonotype was seen many times. This chain joins TRBV7-9 and TRBJ2-1; the match to TRBD2 covers 8 bases. The germline CDR1 and CDR2 sequences are SEHNR and FQNEAQ (reference sequence). The length of the CDR3 is 14 residues. V was pared by 10 bases and J by 1 base, with 6 bases of the junction left unmatched. The CDR3 nucleotides read TGTGCCATCCCCAGCGGGAGATCCTACAATGAGCAGTTCTTC. This gives the protein CAIPSGRSYNEQFF. Using reference TRBV7-9 and TRBJ2-1 for the parts outside the CDR3, the full variable domain is DTGVSQNPRHKITKRGQNVTFRCDPISEHNRLYWYRQTLGQGPEFLTYFQNEAQLEKSRLLSDRFSAERPKGSFSTLEIQRTEQGDSAMYLCAIPSGRSYNEQFFGPGTRLTVL.

This clonotype was observed many times. The gene calls are TRBV2 and TRBJ2-1; 9 bases agree with TRBD2. The germline V gene encodes CDR1 SNHLY and CDR2 FYNNEI. V shed 7 bases, J shed 6 bases, and the junction held 10 bases outside the gene matches. This CDR3 comprises 15 residues. CDR3 nucleotide sequence: TGTGCCAGCATTTTAGCGGGAGAAGTATTCAATGAGCAGTTCTTC. It specifies CASILAGEVFNEQFF.

The rearrangement links TRBV6-1 to TRBJ2-7; unclear D gene. This CDR3 comprises 16 residues. Trimming removed 7 bases at V and 5 bases at J, with 24 bases between. The V gene's germline CDR1 is MNHNS and CDR2 SASEGT. The CDR3 loop is CASNMNRTNRAHEQYF. CDR3 DNA: TGTGCCAGCAATATGAACCGCACCAATAGGGCCCACGAGCAGTACTTC.